This T cell receptor beta chain derives from a study of siplizumab effects on memory and regulatory T cells. Whole-study results and caveats: With siplizumab, cumulative frequency of CD4+ memory-derived alloreactive sequences dropped significantly. Roughly 75-95% of dividing CD4+ or CD8+ clones were without an attributable naive or memory phenotype. Confirmation was lacking for the suppressive function of proliferating Tregs derived from siplizumab cultures.

Trimming left V 1 base short and J 7 bases short, with 5 bases between. The CDR3 runs 13 residues. Germline values: CDR1 MGHRA, CDR2 YSYEKL. For every sample, 95,000 to 100,000 TCR templates were assayed. The repertoire was sequenced with immunoSEQ multiplex PCR; TCRdb's copy has only in-frame clones and lacks some. The table records roughly 100,000 clones, 85% to 95% of them present only once. On this clone: Its specificity is not known.

The chain employs TRBV4-1 and TRBJ1-6; weak D call: TRBD1 (5 bases). The TCR originated in a human donor in good health. Sequencing used CD4+ T cells sorted from blood. The CDR3 is CASSQAGNSPLHF. The CDR3 DNA reads as TGCGCCAGCAGCCAAGCAGGGAATTCACCCCTCCACTTT.